This TCR beta chain was captured by sequencing in a study of OX40 agonist ivuxolimab in advanced cancers. The overall study: Anti-PD-1, anti-PD-L1 or anti-CTLA-4 therapy given earlier was allowed, and 40% had some.

Here immunoSEQ multiplex PCR was the method, and the copy in TCRdb shows in-frame clones only, minus some. Here the sample spans about 60,000 clones, about nine tenths being singletons. This CDR3 region has 15 residues. J gave up 2 bases and V 5 bases, and 6 bases lay outside the gene matches. Per the germline V gene, CDR1 is SGHTA and CDR2 is FQGNSA. This material consisted of CD4+ or CD8+ T cells sorted from blood, taken in a trial of the OX40 agonist ivuxolimab. The TCR comes from an adult with an advanced solid tumor such as melanoma, head and neck, liver or kidney cancer. The chain links TRBV7-2 to TRBJ2-7; 10 positions match TRBD2. Here the CDR3 reads CASSLGTSVTYEQYF. The CDR3 DNA follows: TGTGCCAGCAGCCTAGGGACTAGCGTGACCTACGAGCAGTACTTC.